This T cell receptor beta chain appears in the sequencing data of a study of T cell responses to AZD1222 COVID-19 vaccine. Clones were sequenced by immunoSEQ multiplex PCR, and TCRdb holds only the in-frame ones, with some missing. This table has roughly 100,000 clones, 70% to 90% appearing once. The CDR3 sequence is 16 residues long. V was clipped by 5 bases and J by 0 bases, with 17 bases between them. Germline CDR1 LNHDA, CDR2 SQIVND (reference sequence). The source is an adult in good health. The chain links TRBV19 to TRBJ2-7; D is unclear. This specimen consisted of peripheral blood, obtained on day 0 of AZD1222 vaccination. This CDR3 reads CASSASRNGRSYEQYF. The DNA for the CDR3 is TGTGCCAGTAGTGCTTCCAGGAACGGGCGCTCCTACGAGCAGTACTTC.